Described below is a single T cell receptor (delta chain) sequence and its context. Its antigen is not yet known. It has no much larger one-base neighbor in the sample; base qualities were not kept. Trimming removed 2 bases from V and 4 bases from J; the gene matches leave 15 bases unexplained. According to the germline V gene, CDR1 reads TSWWSYY and CDR2 reads QGS. Including the terminal cysteine and phenylalanine, the CDR3 comprises 19 residues. Solely the CDR3 DNA is kept, with 57 bases framed from the first base. Sequencing used an Illumina MiSeq. The original pipeline was this. For publicity analysis, the Vgamma9Vdelta2 and nonVgamma9Vdelta2 bulk CDR3 files of each subject were merged into one combined repertoire per subject. CDR3 publicity was given a score from 0 to 19 by checking each amino acid sequence across 9 single-cell datasets and 10 bulk repertoires with base R and dplyr. Identical DNA sequences were merged into single rows after TCRdb reprocessed the public reads with CATT. The V and J calls and clone size are TCRdb's, not the authors'. Counted in this sample were 2,000 or so delta-chain clones; around 25% of them appeared once. Together, the top ten hold approximately 4.5% of the sample.

Thymocytes were stained with Zombie NIR viability dye and antibodies against CD3 (UCHT1), TCRgammadelta (11F2), TCRVgamma9 (IMMU360) and TCRVdelta2 (IMMU389). From human fetal and pediatric thymuses, sorted Vgamma9Vdelta2 and nonVgamma9Vdelta2 gammadelta thymocytes were used to generate bulk TRD and TRG CDR3 repertoires separately. Children undergoing cardiac surgery in Belgium were the source of the pediatric thymus tissue. The pediatric thymus donors included in the study ranged in age from 1 to 11 years. As previously described, thymic cell suspensions were prepared from both fetal and post-natal thymuses. NonVgamma9Vdelta2 thymocytes were sorted as CD3+ gammadeltaTCR+ cells that did not have the Vgamma9+Vdelta2+ phenotype. A FACS Aria III cell sorter (BD Biosciences) was used to carry out the cell sorting. This entry belongs to a study of fetal and pediatric gammadelta thymocytes (dated by TCRdb to the early 2020s). Broadly, across the study: The bulk gammadelta thymocyte repertoires, which combined previously published data with newly generated, unpublished data, were used to reinforce a single-cell study of gammadelta thymocyte development. A total of 10 or so subjects, comprising 3 fetal thymus donors and 7 pediatric thymus donors, were covered by the bulk gammadelta thymocyte repertoire set. Bulk gammadelta thymocyte repertoires combined previously published data (refs 27,28) with unpublished data. Bulk TCR repertoire data were included to raise the number of subjects and reinforce the CDR3 publicity analysis. Overall results and qualifications from the work: Compared with post-natal repertoires, fetal gammadelta thymocyte repertoires had previously been reported to be enriched for TRDV2, TRGV8 and TRGV9 usage, low N additions and public CDR3s.

Sequencing used non-Vgamma9Vdelta2 gamma-delta T cells from the thymus. Explained via the paper, the cell subset or site label denotes: CD3+gammadeltaTCR+ thymocytes not co-expressing Vgamma9 and Vdelta2. The clonotype originates from a child who underwent cardiac surgery and was recorded as healthy. The rearranged chain carries TRDV1 and TRDJ1; 11 central bases correspond to TRDD3. The DNA is as follows: TGTGCTCTTGGGGAAGAGAGGGGACCCTGGGGGATACTCAGCGATAAACTCATCTTT. The encoded protein is CALGEERGPWGILSDKLIF.